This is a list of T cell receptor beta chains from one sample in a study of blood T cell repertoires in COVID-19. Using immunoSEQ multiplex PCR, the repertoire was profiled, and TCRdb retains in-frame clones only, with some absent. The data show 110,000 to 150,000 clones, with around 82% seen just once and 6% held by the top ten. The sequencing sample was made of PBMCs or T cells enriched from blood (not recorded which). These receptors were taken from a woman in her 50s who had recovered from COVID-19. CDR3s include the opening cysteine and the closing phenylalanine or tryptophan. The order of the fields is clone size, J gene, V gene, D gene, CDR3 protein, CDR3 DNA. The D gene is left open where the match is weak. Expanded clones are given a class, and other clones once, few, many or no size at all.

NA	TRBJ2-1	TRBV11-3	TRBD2	CASGASGGSSNEQFF	TGTGCCAGCGGAGCTAGCGGGGGGTCGAGCAATGAGCAGTTCTTC
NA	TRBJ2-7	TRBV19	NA	CASKGVLHEQYF	TGTGCCAGTAAAGGGGTGCTCCACGAGCAGTACTTC
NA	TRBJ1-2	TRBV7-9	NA	CASSFSGTFGGYTF	TGTGCCAGCAGCTTTAGCGGGACATTCGGTGGCTACACCTTC
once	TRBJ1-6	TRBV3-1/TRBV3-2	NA	CASSQDRFRGGSPLHF	TGTGCCAGCAGCCAAGATCGGTTTAGGGGGGGTTCACCCCTCCACTTT
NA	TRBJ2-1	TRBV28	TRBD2	CASSLSASGGALKFF	TGTGCCAGCAGTTTAAGTGCTAGCGGGGGGGCCTTGAAGTTCTTC
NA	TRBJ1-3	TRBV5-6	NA	CASSLGFGGSGNTIYF	TGTGCCAGCAGCTTGGGCTTCGGGGGCTCTGGAAACACCATATATTTT
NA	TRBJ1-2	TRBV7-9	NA	CASSSAGGYSDYGYTF	TGTGCCAGCAGCTCCGCCGGGGGATATTCGGACTATGGCTACACCTTC
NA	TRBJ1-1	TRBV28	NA	CASSLTGIMNTEAFF	TGTGCCAGCAGCCTGACAGGCATAATGAACACTGAAGCTTTCTTT
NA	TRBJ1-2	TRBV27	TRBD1	CASSPTLTGRYGYTF	TGTGCCAGCAGTCCGACCTTGACAGGGCGATATGGCTACACCTTC
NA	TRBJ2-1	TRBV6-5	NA	CASSYEPRSAYNEQFF	TGTGCCAGCAGTTACGAACCGCGTTCCGCCTACAATGAGCAGTTCTTC
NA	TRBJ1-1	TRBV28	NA	CASSHARAVNTEAFF	TGTGCCAGCAGCCACGCTCGAGCCGTGAACACTGAAGCTTTCTTT
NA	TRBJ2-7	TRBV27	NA	CASSLRGQLSYEQYF	TGTGCCAGCAGTTTGCGGGGGCAACTCTCCTACGAGCAGTACTTC
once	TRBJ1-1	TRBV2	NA	CASDSIGTEAFF	TGTGCCAGCGACTCCATTGGTACTGAAGCTTTCTTT
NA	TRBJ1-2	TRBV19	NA	CASSRRPLLNYGYTF	TGTGCCAGTAGCCGCAGACCCCTACTAAACTATGGCTACACCTTC
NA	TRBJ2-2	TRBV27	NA	CASSPKTGELFF	TGTGCCAGCAGCCCAAAAACCGGGGAGCTGTTTTTT
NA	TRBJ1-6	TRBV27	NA	CASTPPPVGPGALHF	TGTGCCAGCACTCCTCCCCCAGTGGGGCCGGGGGCCCTCCACTTT
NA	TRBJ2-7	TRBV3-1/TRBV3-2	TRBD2	CASSQATSGGYYEQYF	TGTGCCAGCAGCCAAGCCACTAGCGGGGGTTACTACGAGCAGTACTTC
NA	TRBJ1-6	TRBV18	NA	CASSPLWRGGVKNSPLHF	TGTGCCAGCTCACCATTGTGGAGGGGGGGGGTTAAGAATTCACCCCTCCACTTT
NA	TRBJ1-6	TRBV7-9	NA	CASSKRQLGSPLHF	TGTGCCAGCAGCAAGAGACAGTTGGGTTCACCCCTCCACTTT
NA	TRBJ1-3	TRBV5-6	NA	CASSLSGSPGNTIYF	TGTGCCAGCAGCTTGAGCGGGTCTCCTGGAAACACCATATATTTT
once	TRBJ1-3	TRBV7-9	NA	CASSLSISGNTIYF	TGTGCCAGCAGCTTATCTATCTCTGGAAACACCATATATTTT
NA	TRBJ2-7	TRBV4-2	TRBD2	CASSLGGVEPPTQYF	TGTGCCAGCAGCCTGGGGGGGGTGGAGCCCCCAACCCAGTACTTC
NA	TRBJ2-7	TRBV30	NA	CAWSLKYEQYF	TGTGCCTGGAGTCTAAAGTACGAGCAGTACTTC
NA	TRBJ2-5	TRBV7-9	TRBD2	CASSLASGEETQYF	TGTGCCAGCAGCTTAGCCAGCGGGGAAGAGACCCAGTACTTC
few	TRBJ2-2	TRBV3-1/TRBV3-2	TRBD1	CASRITGAEAGELFF	TGTGCCAGCAGAATTACAGGGGCTGAAGCCGGGGAGCTGTTTTTT
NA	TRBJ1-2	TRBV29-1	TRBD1	CSVETGRRGYTF	TGCAGCGTAGAGACAGGGAGAAGAGGCTACACCTTC
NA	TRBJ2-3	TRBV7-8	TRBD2	CASSSYTGTSSDTQYF	TGTGCCAGCAGCTCCTACACCGGGACTAGCTCTGATACGCAGTATTTT
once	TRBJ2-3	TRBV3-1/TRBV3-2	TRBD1	CASSHDADRVITDTQYF	TGTGCCAGCAGCCATGATGCCGACAGGGTGATCACAGATACGCAGTATTTT
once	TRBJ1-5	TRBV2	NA	CASGGRGKEQPQHF	TGTGCCAGCGGGGGCAGGGGTAAGGAACAGCCCCAGCATTTT
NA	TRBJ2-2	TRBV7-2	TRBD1	CASSQDRGLTGELFF	TGTGCCAGCAGCCAGGACAGGGGACTCACCGGGGAGCTGTTTTTT
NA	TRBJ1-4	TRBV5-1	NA	CASSFSGVANEKLFF	TGCGCCAGCAGCTTTTCAGGGGTGGCTAATGAAAAACTGTTTTTT
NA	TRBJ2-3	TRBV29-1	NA	CSVRQGTDTQYF	TGCAGCGTAAGACAGGGCACAGATACGCAGTATTTT
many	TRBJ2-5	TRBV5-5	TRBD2	CASSSGTSGGEETQYF	TGTGCCAGCAGCTCCGGGACTAGCGGGGGGGAAGAGACCCAGTACTTC
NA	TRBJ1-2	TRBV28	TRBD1	CASSLGGTGIYGYTF	TGTGCCAGCAGTTTAGGAGGGACAGGGATCTATGGCTACACCTTC
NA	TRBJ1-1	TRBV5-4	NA	CASSLGQKNTEAFF	TGTGCCAGCAGCTTGGGACAAAAGAACACTGAAGCTTTCTTT
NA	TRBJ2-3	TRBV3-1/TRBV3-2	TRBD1	CASRHRQGSTDTQYF	TGTGCCAGCAGGCATCGACAGGGCAGCACAGATACGCAGTATTTT
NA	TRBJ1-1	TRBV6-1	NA	CASSEVGEASRAFF	TGTGCCAGCAGTGAAGTCGGGGAAGCTTCGAGGGCTTTCTTT
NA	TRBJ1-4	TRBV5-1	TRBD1	CASSLQGAGLANEKLFF	TGCGCCAGCAGCTTGCAGGGGGCAGGTTTGGCTAATGAAAAACTGTTTTTT
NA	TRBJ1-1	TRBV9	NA	CASSLDSLNTEAFF	TGTGCCAGCAGCCTGGACAGCCTGAACACTGAAGCTTTCTTT
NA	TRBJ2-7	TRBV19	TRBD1	CASSHRGSEQYF	TGTGCCAGTTCCCACAGGGGCAGCGAGCAGTACTTC
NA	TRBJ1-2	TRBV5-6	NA	CASSLARGYGYTF	TGTGCCAGCAGCTTGGCCAGGGGCTATGGCTACACCTTC
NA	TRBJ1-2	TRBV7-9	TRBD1	CASSNHGQEEIHYGYTF	TGTGCCAGCAGCAACCACGGACAGGAGGAAATCCACTATGGCTACACCTTC
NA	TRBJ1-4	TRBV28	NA	CASSLIGDNEKLFF	TGTGCCAGCAGTTTAATAGGGGATAATGAAAAACTGTTTTTT
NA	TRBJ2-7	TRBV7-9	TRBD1	CASTGSTGLYEQYF	TGTGCCAGCACCGGTTCGACAGGGCTCTACGAGCAGTACTTC
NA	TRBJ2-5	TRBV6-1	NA	CASSEMGVGETQYF	TGTGCCAGCAGTGAAATGGGTGTCGGGGAGACCCAGTACTTC
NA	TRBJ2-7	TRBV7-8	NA	CASSLRLLSSYEQYF	TGTGCCAGCAGCTTAAGACTCCTTAGCTCCTACGAGCAGTACTTC
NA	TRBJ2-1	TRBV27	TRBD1	CASSVDRAYNEQFF	TGTGCCAGCAGTGTCGACAGGGCGTACAATGAGCAGTTCTTC
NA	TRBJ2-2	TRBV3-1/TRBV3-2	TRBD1	CASSPRDRVNTGELFF	TGTGCCAGCAGCCCCCGGGACAGGGTTAACACCGGGGAGCTGTTTTTT